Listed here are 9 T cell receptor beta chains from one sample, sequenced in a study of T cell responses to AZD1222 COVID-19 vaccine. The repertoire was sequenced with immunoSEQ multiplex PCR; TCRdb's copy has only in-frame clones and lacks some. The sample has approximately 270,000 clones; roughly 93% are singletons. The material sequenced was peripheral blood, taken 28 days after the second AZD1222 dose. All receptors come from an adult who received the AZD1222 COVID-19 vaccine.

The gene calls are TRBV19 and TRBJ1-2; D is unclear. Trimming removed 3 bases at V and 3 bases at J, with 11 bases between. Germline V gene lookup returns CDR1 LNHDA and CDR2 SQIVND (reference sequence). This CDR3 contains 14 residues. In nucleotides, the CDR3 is TGTGCCAGTAGTATTGGAGGGATGGACTATGGCTACACCTTC. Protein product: CASSIGGMDYGYTF.

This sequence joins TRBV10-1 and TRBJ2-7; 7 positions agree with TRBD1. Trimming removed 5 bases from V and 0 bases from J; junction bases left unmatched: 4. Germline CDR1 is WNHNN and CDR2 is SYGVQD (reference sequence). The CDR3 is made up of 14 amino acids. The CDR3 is CASSSDRSSYEQYF. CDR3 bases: TGCGCCAGCAGTTCGGACAGGAGCTCCTACGAGCAGTACTTC.

The CDR3 spells CASAPGGDSTYEQYF. CDR3 in DNA: TGTGCCAGTGCCCCGGGGGGGGACAGTACCTACGAGCAGTACTTC. The rearrangement links TRBV19 to TRBJ2-7, with TRBD2 as a possible D gene (8 bases). Germline CDR1 LNHDA, CDR2 SQIVND (reference sequence). V lost 8 bases and J 2 bases, leaving 19 bases between the germline ends. The CDR3 covers 15 residues.

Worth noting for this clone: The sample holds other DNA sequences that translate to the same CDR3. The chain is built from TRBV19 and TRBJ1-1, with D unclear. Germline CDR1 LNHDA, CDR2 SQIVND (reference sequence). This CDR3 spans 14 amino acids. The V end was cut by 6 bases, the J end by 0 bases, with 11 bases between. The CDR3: CASSPGLMNTEAFF. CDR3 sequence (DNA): TGTGCCAGTAGCCCCGGACTGATGAACACTGAAGCTTTCTTT. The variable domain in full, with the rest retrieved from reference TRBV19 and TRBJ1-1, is DGGITQSPKYLFRKEGQNVTLSCEQNLNHDAMYWYRQDPGQGLRLIYYSQIVNDFQKGDIAEGYSVSREKKESFPLTVTSAQKNPTAFYLCASSPGLMNTEAFFGQGTRLTVV.

Written as DNA, the CDR3 is TGTGCCAGCAGCCAATTCACCAAAGGGAGGTATAGCAATCAGCCCCAGCATTTT. Its translation: CASSQFTKGRYSNQPQHF. The chain uses TRBV28 and TRBJ1-5; D not resolved. The V gene lost 6 bases and the J gene lost 0 bases, with 21 bases spanning the gap. CDR1 is MDHEN and CDR2 is SYDVKM in the germline V gene. The CDR3 is 18 residues long.

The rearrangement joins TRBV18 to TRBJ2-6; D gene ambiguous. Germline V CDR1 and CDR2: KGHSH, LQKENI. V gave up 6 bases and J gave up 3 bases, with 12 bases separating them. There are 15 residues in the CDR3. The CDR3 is CASSPGPDGANVLTF. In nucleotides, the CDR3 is TGTGCCAGCTCCCCCGGGCCTGATGGGGCCAACGTCCTGACTTTC.

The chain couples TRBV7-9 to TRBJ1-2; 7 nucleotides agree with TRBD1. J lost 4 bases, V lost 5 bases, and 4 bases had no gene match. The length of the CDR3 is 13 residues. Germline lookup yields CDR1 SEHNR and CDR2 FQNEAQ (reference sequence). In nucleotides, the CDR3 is TGTGCCAGCAGCCGACAGGGTTTCTATGGCTACACCTTC. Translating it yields CASSRQGFYGYTF.

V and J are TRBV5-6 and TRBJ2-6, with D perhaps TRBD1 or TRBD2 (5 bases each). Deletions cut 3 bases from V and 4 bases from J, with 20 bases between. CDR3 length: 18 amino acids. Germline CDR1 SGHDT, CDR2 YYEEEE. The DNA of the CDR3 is TGTGCCAGCAGCTCCCCCGACGGGGCCGCGGTCGGGGCCAACGTCCTGACTTTC. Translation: CASSSPDGAAVGANVLTF.

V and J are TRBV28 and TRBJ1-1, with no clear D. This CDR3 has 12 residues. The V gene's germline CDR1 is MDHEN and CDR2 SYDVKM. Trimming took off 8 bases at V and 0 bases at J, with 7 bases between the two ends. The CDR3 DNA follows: TGTGCCAGCTTCGGGGTGAACACTGAAGCTTTCTTT. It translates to CASFGVNTEAFF.